This TCR beta chain came from a study of blood T cells in healthy people across ages. General observations from the study: It was found that TCR beta diversity correlated strongly with the percentage of naive T cells.

Next came a second PCR, run for roughly 6 to 11 cycles, which used a sample-barcoded 5' primer along with a J-beta primer mix. MiXCR, run by TCRdb on the 5' RACE reads, gives a single entry per CDR3 protein. In the table there are about 1.4 million distinct CDR3 sequences, 55% to 75% of which are singletons. Many counts were recorded for this clonotype. Its antigen is not known. CDR3 length: 13 amino acids. Germline V gene sequence: CDR1 MGHDK, CDR2 SYGVNS. The V end lost 6 bases, the J end lost 4 bases, and 11 bases lay between the germline ends. The chain employs TRBV25-1 and TRBJ2-3; unclear D gene. Sequenced sample: blood. The TCR originated in a man aged 18-30 years in good health. CDR3 in amino acids: CASSPTVSDTQYF. The CDR3 DNA follows: TGTGCCAGCAGCCCTACGGTCTCAGATACGCAGTATTTT.